This passage covers 12 T cell receptor beta chains from one sample sequenced in a study of PD-L1 blockade in urothelial cancer. Time point defined: pretreatment peripheral blood. Repertoires were generated with immunoSEQ multiplex PCR, while TCRdb's copy carries only in-frame clones and drops some. The table records approximately 47,000 clones, around four fifths of them present only once. The material sequenced was PBMCs, taken around atezolizumab (anti-PD-L1) treatment. These receptors all stem from a man between 45 and 60 years old with urothelial cancer.

This chain links TRBV6-5 with TRBJ2-7; 7 nucleotides align to TRBD2. CDR1 and CDR2 from the germline V gene are MNHEY and SVGAGI. There are 16 residues in the CDR3. V dropped 0 bases and J dropped 2; count of bases not matched to a gene: 7. DNA for the CDR3: TGTGCCAGCAGTTACTCGGGCGGGAGCGGGGCCTACGAGCAGTACTTC. This sequence encodes CASSYSGGSGAYEQYF.

V gene TRBV5-1 combines with J gene TRBJ2-1, with 8 bases matching TRBD2. Germline CDR1 and CDR2: SGHRS and YFSETQ. The CDR3 is 16 residues long. After removal of 2 bases from V and 5 bases from J, the junction contained 9 bases not matched to a gene. The chain's CDR3 is CASSFYPGRGDNEQFF. In DNA, the CDR3 is TGCGCCAGCAGCTTCTATCCGGGGCGGGGGGACAATGAGCAGTTCTTC.

V usage is TRBV4-1 and J usage is TRBJ1-2; 12 bases line up with TRBD1. Germline lookup yields CDR1 MGHRA and CDR2 YSYEKL. This CDR3 has 16 residues. Trimming cost V 0 bases and J 7 bases; bases outside gene matches: 6. The CDR3 spells CASSQEVKGQGAGYTF. CDR3 bases: TGCGCCAGCAGCCAAGAGGTAAAGGGACAGGGGGCTGGCTACACCTTC.

The chain joins TRBV7-8 to TRBJ1-4; weak D call: TRBD1 (6 bases). The CDR3 covers 16 residues. CDR1 and CDR2 (germline): SGHVS, FQNEAQ. The ends were cut back, 2 bases at V and 1 base at J, with 11 bases in the middle. The CDR3 DNA reads as TGTGCCAGCAGCTTATTCGGGGGGCAAACTAATGAAAAACTGTTTTTT. Protein product: CASSLFGGQTNEKLFF.

J is TRBJ1-5 and V is TRBV10-3, with D perhaps matching TRBD1 (6 bases). The CDR3 sequence is 12 residues long. CDR1 ENHRY and CDR2 SYGVKD come from the germline V gene. Trimming shortened V by 9 bases and J by 2 bases, and 8 bases separated the two germline ends. The CDR3 region has the DNA TGTGCCATAAGGACAGGCAATCAGCCCCAGCATTTT. Translating it yields CAIRTGNQPQHF.

The J gene is TRBJ2-3, the V gene TRBV9; TRBD2 matches at 10 bases. The CDR3 is 19 amino acids. V lost 0 bases to trimming and J lost 2 bases; unmatched junction nucleotides: 12. Germline loops: CDR1 SGDLS, CDR2 YYNGEE. CDR3 nucleotides: TGTGCCAGCAGCGTAGGGGATCATAGCGGGGGGACCATCACAGATACGCAGTATTTT. It yields the protein CASSVGDHSGGTITDTQYF.

The CDR3 DNA is TGTGCCAGCAGTAACCCCGACCTGACAGGGGAGAATGAGCAGTTCTTC. As protein: CASSNPDLTGENEQFF. The V call is TRBV6-6, the J call TRBJ2-1; TRBD1 matches at 8 bases. The CDR3 spans 16 residues. J lost 7 bases, V lost 5 bases, and 13 bases had no gene match. The germline CDR1 and CDR2 sequences are MNHNY and SVGAGI (reference sequence).

The V gene is TRBV6-5, the J gene TRBJ2-7; D might be TRBD1 (6 bases). The CDR3 is made up of 14 amino acids. Trimming cost V 0 bases and J 1 base, with 7 bases left between them. CDR1 MNHEY and CDR2 SVGAGI come from the germline V gene. The CDR3 nucleotides read TGTGCCAGCAGTTACTCGGACAGATCCTACGAGCAGTACTTC. Protein product: CASSYSDRSYEQYF.

The CDR3 region is CASSLDRVLYGYTF. CDR3 sequence (DNA): TGTGCCAGCAGCTTAGACAGGGTACTCTATGGCTACACCTTC. The chain couples TRBV5-4 to TRBJ1-2; TRBD1 matches at 7 bases. The CDR3 extends over 14 amino acids. With 2 bases clipped from V and 4 bases from J, the junction kept 5 bases outside the gene matches. Germline values: CDR1 SGHNT, CDR2 YYREEE (reference sequence).

V usage is TRBV2 and J usage is TRBJ2-5; D gene uncertain. The CDR3 contains 12 residues. V was shortened by 7 bases and J by 0 bases, with 6 bases between the two germline ends. Germline CDR1 SNHLY, CDR2 FYNNEI. CDR3 sequence: CASNSDQETQYF. Written as DNA, the CDR3 is TGTGCCAGCAACAGTGACCAAGAGACCCAGTACTTC.

The V call is TRBV9, the J call TRBJ2-1, with TRBD2 matching 10 bases. The CDR3 totals 14 residues. V gave up 3 bases and J gave up 6 bases; unmatched junction bases: 3. Germline V CDR1 and CDR2: SGDLS, YYNGEE. CDR3 region: CASSASGSGNEQFF. CDR3 nucleotide sequence: TGTGCCAGCAGCGCTAGCGGGAGCGGCAATGAGCAGTTCTTC.

The rearrangement links TRBV30 to TRBJ1-5; no reliable D call. Trimming stripped 4 bases from V and 2 bases from J, with 6 bases between. Germline values: CDR1 GTSNPN, CDR2 SVGIG (reference sequence). The CDR3 runs to 12 residues. The CDR3 protein is CAWTQGNQPQHF. The CDR3 DNA follows: TGTGCCTGGACCCAGGGCAATCAGCCCCAGCATTTT. Based on the CDR3 plus reference TRBV30 and TRBJ1-5, the full variable domain is SQTIHQWPATLVQPVGSPLSLECTVEGTSNPNLYWYRQAAGRGLQLLFYSVGIGQISSEVPQNLSASRPQDRQFILSSKKLLLSDSGFYLCAWTQGNQPQHFGDGTRLSIL.